The 16 T cell receptor beta chains given below trace back to one sample, sequenced in a study of T cell repertoires in cytomegalovirus infection. A single record per CDR3 protein comes from TCRdb applying MiXCR to the reads. The table lists around 280,000 distinct CDR3 sequences, roughly 13% of them singletons. Sequencing used PBMCs. These receptors originate from a human donor in good health (CMV status not recorded). Some clones in this sample may be carry-over from other donors' samples.

This rearrangement joins TRBV19 to TRBJ2-3; 9 bases are shared with TRBD2. CDR1 is LNHDA and CDR2 is SQIVND in the germline V gene (reference sequence). J gave up 3 bases and V 2 bases, and 9 bases lay outside the gene matches. The CDR3 totals 17 residues. CDR3 bases: TGTGCCAGTAGTATAATGGTTGCGGGGGGGCCTACAGATACGCAGTATTTT. Translating it yields CASSIMVAGGPTDTQYF. The full variable domain, completed using reference TRBV19 and TRBJ2-3, is DGGITQSPKYLFRKEGQNVTLSCEQNLNHDAMYWYRQDPGQGLRLIYYSQIVNDFQKGDIAEGYSVSREKKESFPLTVTSAQKNPTAFYLCASSIMVAGGPTDTQYFGPGTRLTVL.

The chain couples TRBV18 to TRBJ2-2; a possible D gene is TRBD2 (6 bases). The CDR3 sequence is 14 residues long. Germline assignment: CDR1 KGHSH and CDR2 LQKENI. V was pared by 9 bases and J by 0 bases, with 11 bases between. CDR3 in DNA: TGTGCCAGTTCCGGGACTTCGAACACCGGGGAGCTGTTTTTT. Translating it yields CASSGTSNTGELFF.

This clonotype was seen ten or more times. J is TRBJ1-1 and V is TRBV7-9; D remains unclear. The germline V gene has CDR1 SEHNR and CDR2 FQNEAQ (reference sequence). The CDR3 covers 11 residues. V gave up 5 bases and J gave up 8 bases, with 9 bases separating them. In DNA, the CDR3 is TGTGCCAGCAGCCGCTACAAAGAAGCTTTCTTT. This translates into CASSRYKEAFF.

This chain connects TRBV7-9 to TRBJ1-5, with 7 bases that match TRBD1. The CDR3 covers 15 residues. Germline V gene data show CDR1 as SEHNR and CDR2 as FQNEAQ (reference sequence). With 4 bases clipped from V and 2 bases from J, the junction kept 5 bases outside the gene matches. CDR3: CASSSSGGGNQPQHF. DNA for the CDR3: TGTGCCAGCAGCTCCTCAGGGGGAGGCAATCAGCCCCAGCATTTT.

The sample holds many counts of this clonotype. The chain is built from TRBV11-2 and TRBJ2-3; the D is unclear. The CDR3 is 13 amino acids. V was clipped by 3 bases and J by 6 bases, with 10 bases between them. The germline gives CDR1 SGHAT, CDR2 FQNNGV. The CDR3 protein is CASSFKPGDTQYF. For the CDR3, the DNA is TGTGCCAGCAGCTTTAAACCCGGGGATACGCAGTATTTT. The full variable domain, in which reference TRBV11-2 and TRBJ2-3 provide the parts outside the CDR3, is EAGVAQSPRYKIIEKRQSVAFWCNPISGHATLYWYQQILGQGPKLLIQFQNNGVVDDSQLPKDRFSAERLKGVDSTLKIQPAKLEDSAVYLCASSFKPGDTQYFGPGTRLTVL.

This clonotype was seen ten or more times. The CDR3 region is CASSPAVLPGYTF. The CDR3 coding sequence is TGTGCCAGCAGCCCTGCCGTTTTACCCGGCTACACCTTC. V gene TRBV7-2 combines with J gene TRBJ1-2, with D unclear. Germline loops: CDR1 SGHTA, CDR2 FQGNSA. This CDR3 is built from 13 residues. V was clipped by 5 bases and J by 8 bases, with 15 bases between them.

This clonotype appeared a few times. The J gene is TRBJ2-5, the V gene TRBV28, with D possibly being TRBD1 (6 bases). The CDR3 contains 16 residues. From germline, CDR1 is MDHEN and CDR2 SYDVKM. V was trimmed by 5 bases and J by 3 bases, leaving 19 bases between them. The CDR3 nucleotides are TGTGCCAGCAGTCCCCGCCCCCCACAGGGTAAAGAGACCCAGTACTTC. It translates to CASSPRPPQGKETQYF.

This clonotype turned up a few times. This chain connects TRBV5-1 to TRBJ2-5; 9 bases fit TRBD1. The CDR3 runs 15 residues. Germline CDR1 SGHRS, CDR2 YFSETQ. V lost 0 bases, J lost 6 bases, and 6 bases stayed unmatched. The CDR3 coding sequence is TGCGCCAGCAGCTTGGATCCGGGACAGGGTCAGACCCAGTACTTC. Its protein product is CASSLDPGQGQTQYF.

This clonotype was counted at least ten times. This rearrangement joins TRBV28 to TRBJ1-1; D remains ambiguous. The V end was cut by 5 bases, the J end by 5 bases, with 21 bases between. This CDR3 is 16 amino acids long. Germline V gene data show CDR1 as MDHEN and CDR2 as SYDVKM. CDR3 DNA: TGTGCCAGCAGTCCCCCTGGCTACAGAGGATGGACTGAAGCTTTCTTT. Translated: CASSPPGYRGWTEAFF. Based on the CDR3 plus reference TRBV28 and TRBJ1-1, the full variable domain is DVKVTQSSRYLVKRTGEKVFLECVQDMDHENMFWYRQDPGLGLRLIYFSYDVKMKEKGDIPEGYSVSREKKERFSLILESASTNQTSMYLCASSPPGYRGWTEAFFGQGTRLTVV.

This clonotype was counted many times. This chain links TRBV12-5 with TRBJ1-2; 9 positions match TRBD1. The CDR3 has 14 amino acids. From germline, CDR1 is LGHNT and CDR2 FRNRAP. V was pared by 6 bases and J by 6 bases, with 8 bases of the junction left unmatched. CDR3 loop: CASGITQGANGYTF. The CDR3 nucleotides are TGTGCTAGTGGGATCACACAGGGGGCGAATGGCTACACCTTC.

This clonotype appeared many times. The chain joins TRBV7-2 to TRBJ2-3, with D possibly being TRBD2 (6 bases). The CDR3 contains 15 residues. The V gene's germline CDR1 is SGHTA and CDR2 FQGNSA. The V and J ends lost 1 base and 3 bases respectively, with 11 bases between them. The CDR3 coding sequence is TGTGCCAGCAGCTTAGTTGCGGGGATTACAGATACGCAGTATTTT. Translation gives CASSLVAGITDTQYF. The full variable domain, completed using reference TRBV7-2 and TRBJ2-3, is GAGVSQSPSNKVTEKGKDVELRCDPISGHTALYWYRQSLGQGLEFLIYFQGNSAPDKSGLPSDRFSAERTGGSVSTLTIQRTQQEDSAVYLCASSLVAGITDTQYFGPGTRLTVL.

This clonotype was seen at least ten times. V and J are TRBV7-2 and TRBJ2-1, with D possibly called TRBD1 or TRBD2 (5 bases each). Germline CDR1 reads SGHTA; CDR2 reads FQGNSA. Deletions cut 3 bases from V and 9 bases from J, with 21 bases between. This CDR3 contains 16 residues. CDR3 sequence reads: CASSFPSGAPKAEQFF. In DNA, the CDR3 is TGTGCCAGCAGCTTCCCTTCCGGGGCCCCGAAGGCTGAGCAGTTCTTC. Complete variable domain (other parts from reference TRBV7-2 and TRBJ2-1): GAGVSQSPSNKVTEKGKDVELRCDPISGHTALYWYRQSLGQGLEFLIYFQGNSAPDKSGLPSDRFSAERTGGSVSTLTIQRTQQEDSAVYLCASSFPSGAPKAEQFFGPGTRLTVL.

This clonotype was seen more than once but under ten times. The rearrangement links TRBV11-2 to TRBJ2-7; D is unclear. The CDR3 loop spans 13 amino acids. Between the trimmed V and J ends, which lost 1 base and 5 bases, there was a span of 9 bases. Germline V gene data show CDR1 as SGHAT and CDR2 as FQNNGV. Here the CDR3 DNA reads TGTGCCAGCAGCTTAGTGGGGATCCACGAGCAGTACTTC. As protein: CASSLVGIHEQYF.

The chain couples TRBV25-1 to TRBJ2-1; 7 bases agree with TRBD2. Germline values: CDR1 MGHDK, CDR2 SYGVNS. V was pared by 4 bases and J by 1 base, with 1 base of the junction left unmatched. The CDR3 is 14 residues long. As DNA, the CDR3 is TGTGCCAGCAGTGCCGGGAGGTCCTACAATGAGCAGTTCTTC. Its translation: CASSAGRSYNEQFF. The entire variable domain, with the rest obtained from reference TRBV25-1 and TRBJ2-1, is as follows: EADIYQTPRYLVIGTGKKITLECSQTMGHDKMYWYQQDPGMELHLIHYSYGVNSTEKGDLSSESTVSRIRTEHFPLTLESARPSHTSQYLCASSAGRSYNEQFFGPGTRLTVL.

This clonotype showed up just a few times. DNA of the CDR3: TGTGCCATCAGGGGCGAGGACCCGGATACGCAGTATTTT. Its translation: CAIRGEDPDTQYF. This chain connects TRBV10-3 to TRBJ2-3; D ambiguous. The CDR3 has 13 amino acids. V was shortened by 6 bases and J by 6 bases, with 13 bases between the two germline ends. Germline V gene data show CDR1 as ENHRY and CDR2 as SYGVKD.

There are many counts of this clonotype. This chain links TRBV12-5 with TRBJ1-2; D remains ambiguous. V shed 4 bases and J shed 5 bases, with 8 bases lying between them. The CDR3 totals 12 residues. Germline CDR1 reads LGHNT; CDR2 reads FRNRAP. The CDR3 coding sequence is TGTGCTAGTGGTTCTCCAGGATATGGCTACACCTTC. Translating gives CASGSPGYGYTF.